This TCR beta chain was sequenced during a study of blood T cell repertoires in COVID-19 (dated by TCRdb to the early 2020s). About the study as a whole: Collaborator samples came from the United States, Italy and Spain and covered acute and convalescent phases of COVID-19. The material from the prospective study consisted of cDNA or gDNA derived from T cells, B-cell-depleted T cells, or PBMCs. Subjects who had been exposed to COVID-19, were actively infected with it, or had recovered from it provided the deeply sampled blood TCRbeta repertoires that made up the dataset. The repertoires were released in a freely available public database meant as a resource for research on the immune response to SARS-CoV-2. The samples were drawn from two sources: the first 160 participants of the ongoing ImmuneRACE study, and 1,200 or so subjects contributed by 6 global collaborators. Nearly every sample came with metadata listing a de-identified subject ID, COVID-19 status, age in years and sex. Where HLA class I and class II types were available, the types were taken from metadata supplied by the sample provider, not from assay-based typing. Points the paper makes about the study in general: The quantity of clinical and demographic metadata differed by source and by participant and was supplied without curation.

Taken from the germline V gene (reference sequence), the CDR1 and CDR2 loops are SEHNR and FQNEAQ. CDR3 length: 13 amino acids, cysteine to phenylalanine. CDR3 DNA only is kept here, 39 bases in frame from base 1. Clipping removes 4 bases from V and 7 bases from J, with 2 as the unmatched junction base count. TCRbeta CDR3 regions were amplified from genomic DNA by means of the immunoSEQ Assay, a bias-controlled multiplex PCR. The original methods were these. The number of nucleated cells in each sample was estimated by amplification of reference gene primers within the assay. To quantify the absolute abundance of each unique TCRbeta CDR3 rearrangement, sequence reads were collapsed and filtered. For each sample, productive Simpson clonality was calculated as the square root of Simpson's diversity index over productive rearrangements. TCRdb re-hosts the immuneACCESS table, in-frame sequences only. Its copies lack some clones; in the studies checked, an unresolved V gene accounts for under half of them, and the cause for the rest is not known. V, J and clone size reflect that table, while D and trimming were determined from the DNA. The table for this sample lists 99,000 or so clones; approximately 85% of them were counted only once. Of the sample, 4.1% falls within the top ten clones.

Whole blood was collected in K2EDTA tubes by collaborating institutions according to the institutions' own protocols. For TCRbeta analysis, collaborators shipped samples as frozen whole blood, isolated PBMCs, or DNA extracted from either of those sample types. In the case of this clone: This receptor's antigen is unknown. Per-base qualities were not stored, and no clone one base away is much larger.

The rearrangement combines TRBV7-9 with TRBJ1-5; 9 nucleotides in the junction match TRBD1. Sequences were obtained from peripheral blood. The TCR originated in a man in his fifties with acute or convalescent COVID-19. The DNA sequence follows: TGTGCCAGCAGCTCGGGACAGGGCCAGCCCCAGCATTTT. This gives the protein CASSSGQGQPQHF.